A single sample gave rise to the 28 T cell receptor beta chains below, sequenced in a study of T-cell memory formation after mild COVID-19. TCRdb recomputed calls from the 5' RACE reads with MiXCR, one row per CDR3 protein. The sample lists roughly 120,000 distinct CDR3 sequences; 22% were seen once. The sequenced material came from PBMCs or a T cell subset sorted from them (not recorded which). These receptors were collected from a man younger than 35 who had mild COVID-19 (a few samples of this study predate the infection). Cell type and time point are not known.

This clonotype has a handful of counts. This chain joins TRBV4-1 and TRBJ2-3; a weak D match, TRBD1 (5 bases). Trimming shortened V by 7 bases and J by 4 bases, and 12 bases separated the two germline ends. CDR1 is MGHRA, CDR2 YSYEKL, per germline. The CDR3 is 13 residues long. The CDR3 DNA follows: TGCGCCAGCACCATGGGGCGGTCAGATACGCAGTATTTT. The encoded protein is CASTMGRSDTQYF.

As regards this clonotype: An end of the junction does not agree with germline; a read error may underlie this. V is TRBV6-5 and J is TRBJ1-3; TRBD1 might be the D (5 bases). This CDR3 is 15 amino acids long. Germline assignment: CDR1 MNHEY and CDR2 SVGAGI. This CDR3 is CASSHRRGSGNTRYF. CDR3 nucleotides: TGTGCCAGCAGTCACCGACGGGGCTCTGGAAACACCAGATATTTT.

This chain uses TRBV11-2 with TRBJ2-1; D uncertain. The germline V gene has CDR1 SGHAT and CDR2 FQNNGV. V lost 0 bases and J lost 0, with 12 bases in between. This CDR3 contains 17 residues. The CDR3 spells CASSLDDSLSSYNEQFF. The CDR3 bases are TGTGCCAGCAGCTTAGATGATAGCTTGAGCTCCTACAATGAGCAGTTCTTC.

The genes are TRBV29-1 and TRBJ2-7, with D possibly TRBD1 on 8 matching bases. This CDR3 has 14 residues. The germline V and J ends were trimmed by 4 bases and 1 base, with 14 bases remaining between them. The V gene's germline CDR1 is SQVTM and CDR2 ANQGSEA. CDR3 coding DNA: TGCAGCGTTGGCGGACAGGGAGGGTCCTACGAGCAGTACTTC. Protein sequence: CSVGGQGGSYEQYF.

This chain uses TRBV12-5 with TRBJ2-7; D is ambiguous. The V gene's germline CDR1 is LGHNT and CDR2 FRNRAP. This CDR3 is built from 10 residues. The V end was cut by 2 bases, the J end by 7 bases, with 3 bases between. The CDR3 loop is CASGLPEQYF. DNA for the CDR3: TGTGCTAGTGGTTTGCCGGAGCAGTACTTC.

Only one count was recorded for this clonotype. The chain employs TRBV7-9 and TRBJ2-2; tentatively, D is TRBD1 (6 bases). CDR3 length: 14 amino acids. Trimming left V 6 bases short and J 1 base short, with 9 bases between. In germline, CDR1 is SEHNR, CDR2 FQNEAQ (reference sequence). The CDR3 loop is CASSQTGNTGELFF. DNA of the CDR3: TGTGCCAGCAGTCAGACAGGGAACACCGGGGAGCTGTTTTTT.

This chain connects TRBV13 to TRBJ1-1; TRBD1 agrees at 8 bases. This CDR3 comprises 14 residues. Germline CDR1 PRHDT, CDR2 FYEKMQ (reference sequence). V was clipped by 9 bases and J by 10 bases; unmatched bases: 16. The CDR3 sequence: CASRGQGITKRAFF. DNA for the CDR3: TGTGCCAGTCGAGGACAGGGAATAACAAAGAGAGCTTTCTTT.

This chain joins TRBV12-3 or TRBV12-4 and TRBJ2-2, with D maybe TRBD2 (7 bases). This CDR3 contains 14 residues. Trimming removed 6 bases from V and 7 bases from J, with 15 bases in between. The CDR3 loop reads CASSLGGPDGELFF. DNA of the CDR3: TGTGCCAGCAGCCTCGGGGGGCCTGACGGGGAGCTGTTTTTT.

This chain uses TRBV5-5 with TRBJ2-1, with 8 bases that match TRBD1. Germline assignment: CDR1 SGHKS and CDR2 YYEKEE (reference sequence). V gave up 2 bases and J gave up 5 bases; unmatched junction bases: 6. This CDR3 region has 15 residues. The CDR3 reads CASSLQGDPHNEQFF. The CDR3, as DNA: TGTGCCAGCAGCTTACAGGGGGACCCCCACAATGAGCAGTTCTTC.

The chain couples TRBV7-2 to TRBJ1-1; D might be TRBD1 (5 bases). Germline V CDR1 and CDR2: SGHTA, FQGNSA. The V end lost 4 bases, the J end lost 11 bases, and 20 bases lay between the germline ends. The CDR3 sequence is 14 residues long. The CDR3 DNA reads as TGTGCCAGCAGCTATCCCGGGGACGGCCGGGGGGCTTTCTTT. Its translation: CASSYPGDGRGAFF. Full variable domain (remainder filled in from reference TRBV7-2 and TRBJ1-1): GAGVSQSPSNKVTEKGKDVELRCDPISGHTALYWYRQSLGQGLEFLIYFQGNSAPDKSGLPSDRFSAERTGGSVSTLTIQRTQQEDSAVYLCASSYPGDGRGAFFGQGTRLTVV.

The chain links TRBV6-6 to TRBJ2-7; the D is unclear. The V gene lost 2 bases and the J gene lost 3 bases, with 8 bases spanning the gap. Per germline, CDR1 MNHNY and CDR2 SVGAGI (reference sequence). The CDR3 contains 13 residues. The CDR3 spells CASSYGLGYEQYV. CDR3 DNA sequence: TGTGCCAGCAGTTACGGCCTGGGCTACGAGCAGTACGTC.

This clonotype was found a few times. The V and J genes are TRBV6-2 or TRBV6-3 and TRBJ2-7; 14 bases align to TRBD2. The CDR3 extends over 20 amino acids. Germline loops: CDR1 MNHEY, CDR2 SVGEGT. After removal of 4 bases from V and 0 bases from J, the junction contained 14 bases not matched to a gene. The CDR3 sequence: CASSFIWPGLAGDFSYEQYV. The CDR3 DNA reads as TGTGCCAGCAGTTTTATCTGGCCGGGACTAGCGGGGGACTTCTCCTACGAGCAGTACGTC.

This clonotype was recorded a few times. The chain couples TRBV9 to TRBJ2-1; D call uncertain. V gave up 0 bases and J gave up 10 bases, with 14 bases separating them. The germline CDR1 and CDR2 sequences are SGDLS and YYNGEE. CDR3 size: 14 residues. DNA of the CDR3: TGTGCCAGCAGCGTAGGAAGGGCGCTAGACGAGCAGTTCTTC. The encoded protein is CASSVGRALDEQFF.

This clonotype was counted only a few times. CDR3 nucleotide sequence: TGTGCCAGCAGTCCAGGACGAAGCTCCTACAATGAGCAGTTCTTC. It yields the protein CASSPGRSSYNEQFF. The chain carries TRBV6-5 and TRBJ2-1; D not certain. This CDR3 region has 15 residues. Germline V lookup: CDR1 MNHEY, CDR2 SVGAGI. Trimming pared 5 bases from V and 0 bases from J, leaving 11 bases between.

The V and J genes are TRBV6-5 and TRBJ1-1; 7 nucleotides match TRBD1. With V trimmed by 8 bases and J by 2 bases, 20 bases remained unmatched. This CDR3 region has 18 residues. Germline V CDR1 and CDR2: MNHEY, SVGAGI. CDR3 protein: CASLQHYYRQGGNTEAFF. CDR3 sequence (DNA): TGTGCCAGCCTCCAGCATTATTACAGACAGGGCGGAAACACTGAAGCTTTCTTT.

This clonotype showed up just a few times. This chain uses TRBV6-5 with TRBJ2-1, with 7 nucleotides matching TRBD2. Trimming took 8 bases from V and 13 from J; bases not matched to a gene: 8. The CDR3 covers 11 residues. Germline V gives CDR1 MNHEY, CDR2 SVGAGI. The CDR3 bases are TGTGCCAGCTCGGGGGGACCCTATCAGTTCTTC. Amino acid sequence: CASSGGPYQFF.

This clonotype came up a few times. The chain carries TRBV7-6 and TRBJ2-1, with D perhaps matching TRBD1 (6 bases). Germline CDR1 and CDR2: SGHVS and FNYEAQ. Deletions cut 2 bases from V and 8 bases from J, with 16 bases between. This CDR3 has 15 residues. The CDR3 sequence is CASSLLRQGTHEQFF. The DNA for the CDR3 is TGTGCCAGCAGCTTATTGAGGCAGGGGACCCATGAGCAGTTCTTC.

The chain joins TRBV20-1 to TRBJ1-2, with 7 nucleotides matching TRBD1. This CDR3 comprises 13 residues. The V gene's germline CDR1 is DFQATT and CDR2 SNEGSKA (reference sequence). In DNA form, the CDR3 reads TGCAGCGCCGACAGGGCGAACAACTATGGCTACACCTTC. Translated, it gives CSADRANNYGYTF.

This sequence joins TRBV4-2 and TRBJ1-1; a weak D match, TRBD1 (6 bases). V dropped 1 base and J dropped 8 bases, with 14 bases sitting between them. Germline V gene data show CDR1 as LGHNA and CDR2 as YNFKEQ. The CDR3 has 14 residues. In DNA form, the CDR3 reads TGTGCCAGCAGCCAAGGGGACACGGGGACAGAAGCTTTCTTT. It codes for CASSQGDTGTEAFF.

This clonotype came up a few times. V usage is TRBV10-3 and J usage is TRBJ1-6, with unresolved D. Germline loops: CDR1 ENHRY, CDR2 SYGVKD. The CDR3 extends over 12 amino acids. V was pared by 6 bases and J by 6 bases, with 6 bases between. CDR3 residues: CAIRSPNSPLHF. The CDR3 DNA is TGTGCCATCAGAAGTCCTAATTCACCCCTCCACTTT.

The chain couples TRBV20-1 to TRBJ1-3, with D possibly being TRBD1 (6 bases). The CDR3 loop spans 14 amino acids. The germline V gene has CDR1 DFQATT and CDR2 SNEGSKA (reference sequence). V was cut by 0 bases and J by 2 bases, with 8 bases left in between. Written as DNA, the CDR3 is TGCAGTGCTAGAGATAGGGGGACTGGAAACACCATATATTTT. This gives the protein CSARDRGTGNTIYF.

This clonotype has just a few counts. The chain uses TRBV24-1 and TRBJ2-1, with D unresolved. Germline loops: CDR1 KGHDR, CDR2 SFDVKD. V dropped 4 bases and J dropped 12 bases, with 12 bases sitting between them. CDR3 length: 12 amino acids. The CDR3 DNA reads as TGTGCCACCAGTGAAGACACGTTATGGCAGTTCTTC. This encodes CATSEDTLWQFF.

J is TRBJ2-1 and V is TRBV4-1, with D maybe TRBD2 (5 bases). This CDR3 is built from 12 residues. Germline CDR1 and CDR2: MGHRA and YSYEKL. V lost 1 base and J 15 bases, leaving 13 bases between the germline ends. CDR3: CASSQVGIVRFF. DNA for the CDR3: TGCGCCAGCAGCCAAGTCGGGATCGTCAGGTTCTTC.

Many counts were recorded for this clonotype. V usage is TRBV4-3 and J usage is TRBJ2-7; perhaps TRBD2 as D (6 bases). V shed 1 base and J shed 0 bases, with 10 bases lying between them. The germline V gene encodes CDR1 LGHNA and CDR2 YSLEER. This CDR3 contains 15 residues. The DNA of the CDR3 is TGCGCCAGCAGCCAAGCGCGGGGAAGCTCCTACGAGCAGTACTTC. This encodes CASSQARGSSYEQYF.

This clonotype has only a few counts. V usage is TRBV12-3 or TRBV12-4 and J usage is TRBJ1-2; 9 bases fit TRBD1. CDR3 length: 14 residues. The V gene end was trimmed by 6 bases and the J gene end by 0 bases; junction bases not matched to a gene: 2. CDR3 DNA sequence: TGTGCCAGCAGGTGGACAGGGGCTAACTATGGCTACACCTTC. Amino acids: CASRWTGANYGYTF.

This chain links TRBV6-2 or TRBV6-3 with TRBJ2-2; D unclear. Trimming removed 1 base at V and 3 bases at J, with 6 bases between. This CDR3 is built from 14 residues. Germline assignment: CDR1 MNHEY and CDR2 SVGEGT. Here the CDR3 reads CASSYYRDTGELFF. As DNA, the CDR3 is TGTGCCAGCAGTTACTACAGAGACACCGGGGAGCTGTTTTTT.

The CDR3, as DNA: TGTGCCAGCAGAGCCTCGGGGGCGTACGAGCAGTACTTC. Translation gives CASRASGAYEQYF. The rearrangement uses TRBV7-9 and TRBJ2-7; D may be TRBD1 or TRBD2 (6 bases each). CDR1 is SEHNR and CDR2 is FQNEAQ in the germline V gene (reference sequence). V lost 6 bases to trimming and J lost 4 bases, with 13 bases between them. CDR3 length: 13 residues.

The chain carries TRBV5-1 and TRBJ1-5, with unresolved D. The CDR3 runs to 14 residues. Germline V gene lookup returns CDR1 SGHRS and CDR2 YFSETQ. V was pared by 1 base and J by 6 bases, with 11 bases between. CDR3 loop: CASSLSGIGQPQHF. The CDR3 DNA reads as TGCGCCAGCAGCTTGTCAGGAATAGGTCAGCCCCAGCATTTT. Based on the CDR3 plus reference TRBV5-1 and TRBJ1-5, the full variable domain is KAGVTQTPRYLIKTRGQQVTLSCSPISGHRSVSWYQQTPGQGLQFLFEYFSETQRNKGNFPGRFSGRQFSNSRSEMNVSTLELGDSALYLCASSLSGIGQPQHFGDGTRLSIL.